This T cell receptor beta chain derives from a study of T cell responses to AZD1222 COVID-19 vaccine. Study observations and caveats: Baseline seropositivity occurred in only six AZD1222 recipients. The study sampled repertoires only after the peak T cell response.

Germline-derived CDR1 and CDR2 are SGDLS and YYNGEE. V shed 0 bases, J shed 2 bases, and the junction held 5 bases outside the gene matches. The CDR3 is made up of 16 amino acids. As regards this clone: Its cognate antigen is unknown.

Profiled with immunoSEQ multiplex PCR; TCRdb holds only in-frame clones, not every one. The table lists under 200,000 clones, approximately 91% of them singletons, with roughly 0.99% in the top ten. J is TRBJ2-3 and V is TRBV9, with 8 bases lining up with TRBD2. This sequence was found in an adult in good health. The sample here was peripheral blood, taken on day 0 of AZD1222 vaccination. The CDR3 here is CASSVAGGGFTDTQYF. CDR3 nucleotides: TGTGCCAGCAGCGTAGCCGGGGGGGGCTTCACAGATACGCAGTATTTT.